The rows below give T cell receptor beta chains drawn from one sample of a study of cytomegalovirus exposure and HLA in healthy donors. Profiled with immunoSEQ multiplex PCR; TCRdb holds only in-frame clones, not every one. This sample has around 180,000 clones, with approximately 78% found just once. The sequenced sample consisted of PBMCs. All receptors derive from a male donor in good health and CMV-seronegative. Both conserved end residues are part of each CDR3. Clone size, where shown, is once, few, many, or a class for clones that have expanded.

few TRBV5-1 CASSLASGQGLTEAFF
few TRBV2 CASNEGGQGLEKLFF
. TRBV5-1 CASSLQQGAGDTQYF
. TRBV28 CASSFDRVGREQYF
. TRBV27 CASSFRKGLAAEQYF
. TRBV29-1 CSVGMTGGSYEQYF
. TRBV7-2 CASSLVPQGYYEQYF
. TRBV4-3 CASSQLTATNSPLHF
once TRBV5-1 CASTHDRQRNTEAFF
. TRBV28 CASRKPGQTGNTEAFF
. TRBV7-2 CASSTFGGTSFYNEQFF
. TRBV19 CASSIQGLYGYTF
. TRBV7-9 CASSPDRGRYQETQYF
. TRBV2 CASSTGMGETQYF
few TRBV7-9 CASSLASTDYGYTF
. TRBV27 CASHRGLGIYSGNTIYF
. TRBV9 CASSVGETYSEPQHF
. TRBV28 CASRRDWSSYNSPLHF
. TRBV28 CASSLGGSTDTQYF
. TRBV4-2 CASSQGLAGLDYEQYF
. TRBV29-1 CSARLAGGYEQYF
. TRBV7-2 CASSSYRETQYF
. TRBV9 CASSVAVRGPEQYF
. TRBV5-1 CASSLIPGDDSPLHF
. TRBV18 CASSPGVGGNQPQHF
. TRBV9 CASSVRLGGAGGLTDTQYF
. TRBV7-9 CASSAGGQGGTGELFF
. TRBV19 CASSAHVNQGVYGYTF
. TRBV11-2 CASSSQGGEAFF
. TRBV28 CASSLGRSTGQGFQPQHF
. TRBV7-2 CASSLIIDTQYF
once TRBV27 CASSDRHSGANVLTF
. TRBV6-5 CASSARTEQYF
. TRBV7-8 CASSLSRTGTGGRGYPF
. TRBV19 CASRQGQGGSYEQYF
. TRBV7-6 CASSPGQGASGYGYTF
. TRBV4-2 CASSQGIQGSLPGELFF
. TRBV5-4 CASSSGLAGGQQETQYF
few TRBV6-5 CASSYSLSSGNTIYF
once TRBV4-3 CASSQGRRTGVTDTQYF
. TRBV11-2 CASSTRRQEKLFF
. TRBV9 CASSVGAGGDYEQYF
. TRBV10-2 CASSGAGLVPSEQYF
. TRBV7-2 CASSFETGLAYEQYF
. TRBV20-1 CSAEQSEQYF
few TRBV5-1 CASSLSQGLGLNTEAFF
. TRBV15 CATSRDKYNSPLHF
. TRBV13 CASSPGTSGSRYIEQYF
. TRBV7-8 CASSLASRGRLYEQYF
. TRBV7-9 CASSLSTGGTEAFF
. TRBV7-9 CASSAGLAPMTQYF
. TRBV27 CASTPEGQTSETQYF
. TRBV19 CASSHKSSRANQPQHF
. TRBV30 CAWIEGPGYEQYF
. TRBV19 CASHQDVNYNEQFF
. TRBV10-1 CASSDVIRTGSILYEQYF
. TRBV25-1 CASSEVRTGDYEQYF
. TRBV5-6 CASSRVESFSTDTQYF
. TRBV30 CAWSVGPSTDTQYF
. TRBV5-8 CASSLRGLKLFF